This T cell receptor beta chain was identified during a study of long-term antiretroviral therapy in people with HIV. Of note for this clone: Its target is unknown.

Overall study results and limits: Relative to transplant donor controls, diversity remained lower despite increasing after ART. HIV repertoires spanned tighter CDR3 length ranges than controls did.

immunoSEQ v3.0 was run at survey level. Assay used: immunoSEQ multiplex PCR; TCRdb lists only in-frame clones, some missing. The top ten hold roughly 13% of the sample, which has 15,000 or so clones, 80% to 95% seen once. The J segment lost 1 base and the V segment lost 3 bases, leaving 16 bases of the junction unmatched. From germline, CDR1 is GTSNPN and CDR2 SVGIG (reference sequence). The CDR3 totals 18 residues. The chain carries TRBV30 and TRBJ2-3; 7 bases fit TRBD2. The sequence was collected from a woman in her thirties or forties with HIV. The sample consisted of unsorted PBMCs, taken 0.6 years after starting antiretroviral therapy. CDR3 nucleotide sequence: TGTGCCTGGAGAATATCTGGCGGGAGCTACACCCGCACAGATACGCAGTATTTT. It codes for CAWRISGGSYTRTDTQYF.